The clone carrying this TCR beta chain was observed once. Its antigen is undetermined. The data belong to a study of CD4+ T cells in melanoma. Overall study results and limits: A reported correlation linked neoantigen-specific CD4+ T cells to CD8+, macrophage and B cell function.

The V and J ends lost 0 bases and 13 bases respectively, with 13 bases between them. The germline V gene encodes CDR1 MGHRA and CDR2 YSYEKL. The CDR3 loop spans 14 amino acids. TCRdb's table, derived via immunoSEQ multiplex PCR, lists solely in-frame clones and lacks some. The sample yields more than 10,000 clones, roughly two thirds seen once. Specimen: cells from a culture (not recorded whether cultured in vitro). The chain carries TRBV4-1 and TRBJ1-6; D gene uncertain. The sequence derives from a human donor with melanoma. CDR3 protein: CASSQEAGNRPLHF. The CDR3 coding sequence is TGCGCCAGCAGCCAAGAGGCGGGCAACCGGCCCCTCCACTTT.